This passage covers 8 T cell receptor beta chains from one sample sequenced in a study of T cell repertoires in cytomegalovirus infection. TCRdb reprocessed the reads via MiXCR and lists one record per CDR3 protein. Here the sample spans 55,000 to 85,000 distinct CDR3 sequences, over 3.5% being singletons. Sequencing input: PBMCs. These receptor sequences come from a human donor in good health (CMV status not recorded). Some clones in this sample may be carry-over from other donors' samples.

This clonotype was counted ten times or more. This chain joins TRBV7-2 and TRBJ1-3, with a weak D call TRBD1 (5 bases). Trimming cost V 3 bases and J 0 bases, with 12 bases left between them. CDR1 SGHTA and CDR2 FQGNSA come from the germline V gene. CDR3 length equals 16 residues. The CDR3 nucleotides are TGTGCCAGCAGCTTCCTCGGGGCAGACTCTGGAAACACCATATATTTT. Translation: CASSFLGADSGNTIYF.

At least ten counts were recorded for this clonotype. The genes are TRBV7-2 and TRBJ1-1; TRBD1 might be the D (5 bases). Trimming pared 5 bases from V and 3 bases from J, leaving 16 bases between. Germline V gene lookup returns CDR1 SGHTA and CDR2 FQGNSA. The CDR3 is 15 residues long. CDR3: CASSPDGGSYTEAFF. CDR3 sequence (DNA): TGTGCCAGCAGCCCCGATGGGGGGAGTTACACTGAAGCTTTCTTT.

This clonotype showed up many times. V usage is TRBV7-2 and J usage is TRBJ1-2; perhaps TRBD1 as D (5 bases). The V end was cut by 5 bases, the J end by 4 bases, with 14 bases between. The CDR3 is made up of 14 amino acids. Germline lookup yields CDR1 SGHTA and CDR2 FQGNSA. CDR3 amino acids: CASSRLGQSYGYTF. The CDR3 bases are TGTGCCAGCAGCCGCCTGGGGCAGAGCTATGGCTACACCTTC.

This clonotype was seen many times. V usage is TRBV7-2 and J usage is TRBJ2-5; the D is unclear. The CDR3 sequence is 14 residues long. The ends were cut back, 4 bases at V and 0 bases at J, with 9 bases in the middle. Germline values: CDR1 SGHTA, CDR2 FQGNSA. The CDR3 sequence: CASSSGQYQETQYF. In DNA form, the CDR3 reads TGTGCCAGCAGCTCGGGCCAGTACCAAGAGACCCAGTACTTC.

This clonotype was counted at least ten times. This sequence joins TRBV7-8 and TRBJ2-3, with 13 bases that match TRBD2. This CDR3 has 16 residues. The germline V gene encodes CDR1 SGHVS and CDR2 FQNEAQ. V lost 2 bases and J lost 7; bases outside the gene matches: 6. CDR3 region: CASSLKGLAGFYTQYF. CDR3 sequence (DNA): TGTGCCAGCAGCTTAAAGGGACTAGCGGGATTCTATACGCAGTATTTT. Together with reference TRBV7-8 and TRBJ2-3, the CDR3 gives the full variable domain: GAGVSQSPRYKVAKRGQDVALRCDPISGHVSLFWYQQALGQGPEFLTYFQNEAQLDKSGLPSDRFFAERPEGSVSTLKIQRTQQEDSAVYLCASSLKGLAGFYTQYFGPGTRLTVL.

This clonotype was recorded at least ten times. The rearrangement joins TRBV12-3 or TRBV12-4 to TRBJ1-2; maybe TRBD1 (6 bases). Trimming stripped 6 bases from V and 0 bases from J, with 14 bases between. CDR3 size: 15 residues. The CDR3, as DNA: TGTGCCAGCAGAACAGGGACCTCCTCTAACTATGGCTACACCTTC. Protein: CASRTGTSSNYGYTF.

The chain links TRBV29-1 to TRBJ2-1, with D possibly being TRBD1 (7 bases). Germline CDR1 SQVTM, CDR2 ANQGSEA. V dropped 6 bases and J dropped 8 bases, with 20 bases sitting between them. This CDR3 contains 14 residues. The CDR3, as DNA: TGCAGCGTGGAGGGGGGCAGGGGGTTTGATGAGCAGTTCTTC. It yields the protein CSVEGGRGFDEQFF.

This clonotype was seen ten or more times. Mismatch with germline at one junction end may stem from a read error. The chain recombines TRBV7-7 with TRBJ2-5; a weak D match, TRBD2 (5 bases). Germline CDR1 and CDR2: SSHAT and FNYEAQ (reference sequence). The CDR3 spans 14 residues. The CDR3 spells CASSLGGLGETQYF. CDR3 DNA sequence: TGTGCTAGCAGCTTAGGCGGGTTAGGAGAGACCCAGTACTTC.